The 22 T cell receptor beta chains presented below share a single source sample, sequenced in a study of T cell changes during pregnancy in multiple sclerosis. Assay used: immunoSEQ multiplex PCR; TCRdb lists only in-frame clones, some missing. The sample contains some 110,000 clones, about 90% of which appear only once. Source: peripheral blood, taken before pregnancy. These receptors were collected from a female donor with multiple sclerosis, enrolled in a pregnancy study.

The CDR3 region is CASSLLGTANTEAFF. As DNA, the CDR3 is TGTGCCAGCAGCTTACTAGGGACAGCTAACACTGAAGCTTTCTTT. The chain couples TRBV7-6 to TRBJ1-1; 7 bases agree with TRBD1. From germline, CDR1 is SGHVS and CDR2 FNYEAQ. The ends lost 2 bases at V and 2 bases at J; junction bases unmatched: 5. The CDR3 is made up of 15 amino acids.

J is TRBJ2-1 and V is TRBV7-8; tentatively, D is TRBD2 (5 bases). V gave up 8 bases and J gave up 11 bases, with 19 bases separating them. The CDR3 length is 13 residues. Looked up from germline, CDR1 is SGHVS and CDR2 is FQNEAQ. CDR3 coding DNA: TGTGCCAGCCACGGAGATAATAGGGAGCAGCAGTTCTTC. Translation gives CASHGDNREQQFF.

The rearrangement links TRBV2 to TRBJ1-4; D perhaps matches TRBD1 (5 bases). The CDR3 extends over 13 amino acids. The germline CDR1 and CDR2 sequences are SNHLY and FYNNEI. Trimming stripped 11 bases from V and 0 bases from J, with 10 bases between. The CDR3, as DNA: TGTGCCGGGGGGGGGTCAACTAATGAAAAACTGTTTTTT. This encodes CAGGGSTNEKLFF.

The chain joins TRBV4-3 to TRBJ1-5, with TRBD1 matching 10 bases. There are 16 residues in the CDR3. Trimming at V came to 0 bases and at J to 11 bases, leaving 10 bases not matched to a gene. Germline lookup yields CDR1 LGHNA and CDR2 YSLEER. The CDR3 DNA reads TGCGCCAGCAGCCAAGATGGGGACAGGGGTGGGAAGTCCCAGCATTTT. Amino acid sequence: CASSQDGDRGGKSQHF.

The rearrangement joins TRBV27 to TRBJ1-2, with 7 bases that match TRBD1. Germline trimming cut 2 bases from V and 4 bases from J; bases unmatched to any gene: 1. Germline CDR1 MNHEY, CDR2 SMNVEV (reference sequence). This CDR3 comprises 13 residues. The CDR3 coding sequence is TGTGCCAGCAGTTTAACAGGGGTCTATGGCTACACCTTC. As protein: CASSLTGVYGYTF.

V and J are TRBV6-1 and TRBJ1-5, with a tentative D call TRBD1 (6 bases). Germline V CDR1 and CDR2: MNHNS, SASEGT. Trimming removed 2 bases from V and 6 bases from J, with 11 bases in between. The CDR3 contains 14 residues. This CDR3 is CASSERGGGQPQHF. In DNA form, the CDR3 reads TGTGCCAGCAGTGAAAGGGGGGGCGGTCAGCCCCAGCATTTT.

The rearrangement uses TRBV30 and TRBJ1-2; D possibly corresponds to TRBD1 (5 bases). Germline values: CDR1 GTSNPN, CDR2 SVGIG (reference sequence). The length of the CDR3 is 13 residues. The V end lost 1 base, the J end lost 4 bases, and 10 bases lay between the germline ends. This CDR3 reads CAWSEGSFYGYTF. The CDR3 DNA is TGTGCCTGGAGTGAGGGGTCCTTCTATGGCTACACCTTC.

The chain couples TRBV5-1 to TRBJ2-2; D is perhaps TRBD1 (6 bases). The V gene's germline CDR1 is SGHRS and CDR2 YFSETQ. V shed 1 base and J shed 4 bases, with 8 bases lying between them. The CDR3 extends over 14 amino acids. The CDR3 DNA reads TGCGCCAGCAGCTTGCTGGACAGCACCGGGGAGCTGTTTTTT. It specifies CASSLLDSTGELFF.

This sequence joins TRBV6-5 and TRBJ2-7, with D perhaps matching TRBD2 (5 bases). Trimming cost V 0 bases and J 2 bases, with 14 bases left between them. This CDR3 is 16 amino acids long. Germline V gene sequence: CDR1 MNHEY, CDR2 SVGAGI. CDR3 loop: CASSYSEVVSTYEQYF. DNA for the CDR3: TGTGCCAGCAGTTACTCGGAGGTCGTATCTACCTACGAGCAGTACTTC.

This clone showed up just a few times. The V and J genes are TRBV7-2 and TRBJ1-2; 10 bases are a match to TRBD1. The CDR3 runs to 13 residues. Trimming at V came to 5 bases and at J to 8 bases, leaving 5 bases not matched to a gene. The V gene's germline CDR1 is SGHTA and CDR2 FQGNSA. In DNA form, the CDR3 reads TGTGCCAGCAGCCCGGGACAGGGGACGGGCTACACCTTC. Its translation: CASSPGQGTGYTF.

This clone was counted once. CDR3 region: CASRGPYQSDTQYF. Written as DNA, the CDR3 is TGTGCCAGTCGGGGTCCCTACCAGTCGGATACGCAGTATTTT. The chain joins TRBV19 to TRBJ2-3, with a possible D match to TRBD2 (5 bases). CDR1 is LNHDA, CDR2 SQIVND, per germline (reference sequence). CDR3 length equals 14 residues. Trimming pared 8 bases from V and 6 bases from J, leaving 18 bases between.

In DNA form, the CDR3 reads TGTGCCAGCAGCTTTTCAAGCATGAACACTGAAGCTTTCTTT. As protein: CASSFSSMNTEAFF. The rearrangement joins TRBV7-8 to TRBJ1-1; D gene uncertain. CDR3 length: 14 amino acids. V was pared by 3 bases and J by 0 bases, with 8 bases between. Germline loops: CDR1 SGHVS, CDR2 FQNEAQ.

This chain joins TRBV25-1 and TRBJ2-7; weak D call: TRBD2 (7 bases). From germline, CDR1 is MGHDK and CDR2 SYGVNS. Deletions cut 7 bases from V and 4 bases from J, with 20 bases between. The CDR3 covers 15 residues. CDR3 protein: CASTDSRGGGYEQYF. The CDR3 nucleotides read TGTGCCAGCACAGACAGCCGCGGGGGCGGGTACGAGCAGTACTTC.

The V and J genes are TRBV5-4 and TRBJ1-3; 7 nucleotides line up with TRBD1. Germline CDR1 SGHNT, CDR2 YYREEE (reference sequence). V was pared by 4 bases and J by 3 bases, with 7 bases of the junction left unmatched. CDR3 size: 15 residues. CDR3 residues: CASSLEGAHGNTIYF. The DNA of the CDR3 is TGTGCCAGCAGCCTGGAGGGGGCGCATGGAAACACCATATATTTT.

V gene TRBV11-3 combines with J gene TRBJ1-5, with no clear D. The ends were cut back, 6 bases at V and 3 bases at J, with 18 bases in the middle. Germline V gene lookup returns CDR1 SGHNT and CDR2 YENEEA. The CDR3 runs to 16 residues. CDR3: CASREEETNLNQPQHF. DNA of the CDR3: TGTGCCAGCAGAGAGGAGGAAACGAATCTCAATCAGCCCCAGCATTTT.

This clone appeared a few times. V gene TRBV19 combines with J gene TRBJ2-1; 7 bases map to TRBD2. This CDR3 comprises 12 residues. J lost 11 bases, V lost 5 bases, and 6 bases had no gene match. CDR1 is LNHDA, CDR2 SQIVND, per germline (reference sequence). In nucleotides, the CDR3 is TGTGCCAGTAGTCTCGGGACTACACAGCAGTTCTTC. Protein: CASSLGTTQQFF.

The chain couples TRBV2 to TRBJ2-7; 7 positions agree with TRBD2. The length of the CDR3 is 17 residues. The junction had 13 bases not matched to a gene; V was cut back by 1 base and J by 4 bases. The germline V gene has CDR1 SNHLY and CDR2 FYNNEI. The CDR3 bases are TGTGCCAGCAGTGAAGACCTCGGGGCTAGCGGACGGTACGAGCAGTACTTC. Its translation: CASSEDLGASGRYEQYF.

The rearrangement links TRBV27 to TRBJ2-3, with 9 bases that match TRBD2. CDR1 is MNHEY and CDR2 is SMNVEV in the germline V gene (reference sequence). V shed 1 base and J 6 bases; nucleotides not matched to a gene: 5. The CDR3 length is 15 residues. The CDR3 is CASSLFPSGMDTQYF. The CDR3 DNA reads TGTGCCAGCAGTTTATTTCCTAGCGGGATGGATACGCAGTATTTT.

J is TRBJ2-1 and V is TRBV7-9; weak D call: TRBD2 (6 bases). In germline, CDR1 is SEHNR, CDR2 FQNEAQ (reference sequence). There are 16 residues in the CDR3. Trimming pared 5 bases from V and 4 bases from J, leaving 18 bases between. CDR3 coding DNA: TGTGCCAGCAGCCCCCTTGGGGGGAGGCATTACAATGAGCAGTTCTTC. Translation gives CASSPLGGRHYNEQFF.

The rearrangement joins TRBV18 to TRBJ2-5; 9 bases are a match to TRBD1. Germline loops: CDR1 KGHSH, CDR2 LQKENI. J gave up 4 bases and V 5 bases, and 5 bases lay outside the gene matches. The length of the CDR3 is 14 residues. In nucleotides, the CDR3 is TGTGCCAGCTCAGCCACAGGGGGCGGAGAGACCCAGTACTTC. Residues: CASSATGGGETQYF.

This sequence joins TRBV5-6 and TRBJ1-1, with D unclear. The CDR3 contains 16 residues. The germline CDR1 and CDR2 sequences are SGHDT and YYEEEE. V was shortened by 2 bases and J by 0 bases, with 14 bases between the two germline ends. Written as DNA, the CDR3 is TGTGCCAGCAGCTTTTTCGCAGGTGGCATGAACACTGAAGCTTTCTTT. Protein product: CASSFFAGGMNTEAFF.

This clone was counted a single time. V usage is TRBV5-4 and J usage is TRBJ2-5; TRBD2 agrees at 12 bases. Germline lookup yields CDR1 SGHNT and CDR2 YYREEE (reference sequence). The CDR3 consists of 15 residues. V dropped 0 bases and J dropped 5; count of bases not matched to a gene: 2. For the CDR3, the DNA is TGTGCCAGCAGCTTGGCTAGCGGGAGGGTCGAGACCCAGTACTTC. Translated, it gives CASSLASGRVETQYF.